The 9 T cell receptor beta chains listed next were all sequenced from one sample in a study of T cell repertoires in cytomegalovirus infection. MiXCR, applied by TCRdb to the reads, yields one record per CDR3 protein. The table has 150,000 to 200,000 distinct CDR3 sequences, 25% to 30% seen once. Sample: PBMCs. Source of these receptors: a human donor in good health (CMV status not recorded). Some clones in this sample may be carry-over from other donors' samples.

This clonotype was seen a handful of times. The chain joins TRBV7-8 to TRBJ2-2, with D possibly being TRBD1 (7 bases). Germline V lookup: CDR1 SGHVS, CDR2 FQNEAQ. CDR3 size: 15 residues. Between the trimmed V and J ends, which lost 5 bases and 2 bases, there was a span of 12 bases. The CDR3 region has the DNA TGTGCCAGCAGCCGGCGGGACAGCAACACCGGGGAGCTGTTTTTT. It translates to CASSRRDSNTGELFF.

This clonotype was counted only a few times. The J gene is TRBJ1-5, the V gene TRBV5-5; D perhaps matches TRBD1 (6 bases). Trimming shortened V by 2 bases and J by 3 bases, and 12 bases separated the two germline ends. Germline loops: CDR1 SGHKS, CDR2 YYEKEE (reference sequence). The length of the CDR3 is 15 residues. The CDR3 reads CASSFGRGTNQPQHF. CDR3 DNA: TGTGCCAGCAGCTTCGGAAGGGGGACCAATCAGCCCCAGCATTTT. Complete variable domain (other parts from reference TRBV5-5 and TRBJ1-5): DAGVTQSPTHLIKTRGQQVTLRCSPISGHKSVSWYQQVLGQGPQFIFQYYEKEERGRGNFPDRFSARQFPNYSSELNVNALLLGDSALYLCASSFGRGTNQPQHFGDGTRLSIL.

The chain combines TRBV7-3 with TRBJ2-1; TRBD1 or TRBD2 may be the D gene (5 bases each). This CDR3 is built from 13 residues. Germline loops: CDR1 SGHTA, CDR2 FQGTGA. Trimming removed 5 bases from V and 8 bases from J, with 13 bases in between. The CDR3 region is CASSPGTAYEQFF. In DNA, the CDR3 is TGTGCCAGCAGCCCAGGGACGGCCTATGAGCAGTTCTTC.

This clonotype was seen more than once but under ten times. This chain joins TRBV6-5 and TRBJ2-4; 7 bases fit TRBD1. There are 13 residues in the CDR3. V was pared by 6 bases and J by 8 bases, with 7 bases of the junction left unmatched. The germline gives CDR1 MNHEY, CDR2 SVGAGI. This CDR3 is CASRETGRDIQYF. The CDR3 region has the DNA TGTGCCAGCAGAGAGACAGGGAGAGACATTCAGTACTTC.

This clonotype has just a few counts. V usage is TRBV7-2 and J usage is TRBJ2-6; D call uncertain. The germline V gene encodes CDR1 SGHTA and CDR2 FQGNSA. This CDR3 is 14 amino acids long. V lost 4 bases, J lost 2 bases, and 6 bases lay in between. The CDR3 nucleotides are TGTGCCAGCAGCTCTAGGGCTGGGGCCAACGTCCTGACTTTC. The encoded protein is CASSSRAGANVLTF.

This clonotype occurred a few times. This chain connects TRBV7-6 to TRBJ1-5; D is undetermined. Germline loops: CDR1 SGHVS, CDR2 FNYEAQ. The CDR3 runs 14 residues. The V end was cut by 5 bases, the J end by 3 bases, with 11 bases between. CDR3 DNA: TGTGCCAGCAGCGAAGACGGATACAATCAGCCCCAGCATTTT. Translation: CASSEDGYNQPQHF.

This clonotype was seen at least ten times. The V and J genes are TRBV7-9 and TRBJ2-3; D may correspond to TRBD1 or TRBD2 (5 bases each). Germline V gene sequence: CDR1 SEHNR, CDR2 FQNEAQ (reference sequence). V lost 5 bases to trimming and J lost 3 bases, with 21 bases between them. The CDR3 covers 17 residues. The CDR3 spells CASSPPGGWDPTDTQYF. The CDR3 nucleotides are TGTGCCAGCAGCCCTCCAGGCGGATGGGACCCAACAGATACGCAGTATTTT.

The chain recombines TRBV6-1 with TRBJ2-2, with D unresolved. Per the germline V gene, CDR1 is MNHNS and CDR2 is SASEGT. The ends were cut back, 0 bases at V and 5 bases at J, with 10 bases in the middle. This CDR3 has 15 residues. CDR3 amino acids: CASSEALLLTGELFF. In DNA, the CDR3 is TGTGCCAGCAGTGAAGCGCTTCTTCTTACCGGGGAGCTGTTTTTT.

The chain combines TRBV9 with TRBJ1-5; D remains unclear. V was cut by 0 bases and J by 2 bases, with 3 bases left in between. Per the germline V gene, CDR1 is SGDLS and CDR2 is YYNGEE. The CDR3 loop spans 13 amino acids. CDR3 residues: CASSVAGNQPQHF. In DNA form, the CDR3 reads TGTGCCAGCAGCGTAGCCGGCAATCAGCCCCAGCATTTT.